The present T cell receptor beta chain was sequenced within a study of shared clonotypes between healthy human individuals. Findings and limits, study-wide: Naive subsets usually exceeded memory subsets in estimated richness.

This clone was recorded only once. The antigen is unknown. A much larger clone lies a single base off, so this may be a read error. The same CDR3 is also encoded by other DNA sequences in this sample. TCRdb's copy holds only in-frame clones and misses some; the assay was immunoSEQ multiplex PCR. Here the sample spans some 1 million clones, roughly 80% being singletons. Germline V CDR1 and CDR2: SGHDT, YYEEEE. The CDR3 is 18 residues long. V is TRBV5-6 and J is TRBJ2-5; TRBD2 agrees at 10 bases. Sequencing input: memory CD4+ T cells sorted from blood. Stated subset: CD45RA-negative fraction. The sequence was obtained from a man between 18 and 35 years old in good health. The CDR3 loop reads CASSFSLAGTPHQETQYF. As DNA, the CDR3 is TGTGCCAGCAGCTTCTCACTAGCGGGAACTCCTCACCAAGAAACCCAGTACTTC.